A selection of T cell receptor beta chains follows, all from one sample in a study of T cells after yellow fever vaccination. TCRdb re-analysed the 5' RACE reads in MiXCR, keeping a single row per CDR3 protein. This table holds approximately 160,000 distinct CDR3 sequences, around 9% found once. Sequenced material: CD8+ T cells sorted from PBMCs, taken 45 days after the yellow fever booster vaccination. These receptors all come from a man between 18 and 35 years old who received the YFV17D yellow fever vaccine. CDR3s include the opening cysteine and the closing phenylalanine or tryptophan. The order of the fields is J gene, V gene, D gene, clone size, CDR3 DNA, CDR3 protein. The D gene is left open where the match is weak. The size entry is marked missing in some rows and otherwise reads once, few, many or a size class.

J gene: TRBJ2-3
V gene: TRBV5-1
D gene: -
clone size: many
CDR3 DNA: TGCGCCAGCAGCTTGGCTTCGAGCACAGATACGCAGTATTTT
CDR3 protein: CASSLASSTDTQYF

J gene: TRBJ1-2
V gene: TRBV19
D gene: -
clone size: few
CDR3 DNA: TGTGCCAGTAGTATCACTGACTCCACTCGGTATGGCTACACCTTC
CDR3 protein: CASSITDSTRYGYTF

J gene: TRBJ2-2
V gene: TRBV29-1
D gene: -
clone size: -
CDR3 DNA: TGCAGCGTTGAAAGTAGGACCGGGGAGCTGTTTTTT
CDR3 protein: CSVESRTGELFF

J gene: TRBJ2-1
V gene: TRBV3-1
D gene: -
clone size: few
CDR3 DNA: TGTGCCAGCAGCCGAGACAGACAGCGGCGCAATGAGCAGTTCTTC
CDR3 protein: CASSRDRQRRNEQFF

J gene: TRBJ2-3
V gene: TRBV24-1
D gene: TRBD1
clone size: -
CDR3 DNA: TGTGCCACCGAACAGGGGTTGGGGAGACTCACAGATACGCATTATTTT
CDR3 protein: CATEQGLGRLTDTHYF

J gene: TRBJ2-3
V gene: TRBV7-2
D gene: TRBD2
clone size: few
CDR3 DNA: TGTGCCAGCCGAGGGACTAGCGGGGGGTCGGGGGTCGCAGATACGCAGTATTTT
CDR3 protein: CASRGTSGGSGVADTQYF

J gene: TRBJ2-2
V gene: TRBV12-3/TRBV12-4
D gene: -
clone size: few
CDR3 DNA: TGTGCCAGCAGTTTTGTGGGCAACACCGGGGAGCTGTTTTTT
CDR3 protein: CASSFVGNTGELFF

J gene: TRBJ1-5
V gene: TRBV7-7
D gene: -
clone size: -
CDR3 DNA: TGTGCTAGCAGCTTAGCGTGGGCCTCCCAGCATTTT
CDR3 protein: CASSLAWASQHF

J gene: TRBJ2-2
V gene: TRBV20-1
D gene: -
clone size: many
CDR3 DNA: TGCAGTGCTTGGGCCAGAAACACCGGGGAGCTGTTTTTT
CDR3 protein: CSAWARNTGELFF

J gene: TRBJ1-6
V gene: TRBV14
D gene: -
clone size: few
CDR3 DNA: TGTGCCAGCAGCCGGGGACCTAATTCACCCCTCCACTTT
CDR3 protein: CASSRGPNSPLHF

J gene: TRBJ1-1
V gene: TRBV10-3
D gene: -
clone size: few
CDR3 DNA: TGTGCCATCAAACAGGGTTTCCTTGGGAACACTGAAGCTTTCTTT
CDR3 protein: CAIKQGFLGNTEAFF

J gene: TRBJ1-4
V gene: TRBV5-1
D gene: TRBD1
clone size: few
CDR3 DNA: TGCGCCAGCAGCTTGGGACAGGGGAGCAATGAAAAACTGTTTTTT
CDR3 protein: CASSLGQGSNEKLFF

J gene: TRBJ2-3
V gene: TRBV5-4
D gene: -
clone size: -
CDR3 DNA: TGTGCCAGCAGCTTGGTAGAGGGGAGGACAGATACGCAGTATTTT
CDR3 protein: CASSLVEGRTDTQYF

J gene: TRBJ2-3
V gene: TRBV5-1
D gene: TRBD2
clone size: few
CDR3 DNA: TGCGCCAGCAGCTTGGCCTGGGGGGGAGCGGGCAGTGATACGCAGTATTTT
CDR3 protein: CASSLAWGGAGSDTQYF

J gene: TRBJ2-3
V gene: TRBV29-1
D gene: -
clone size: -
CDR3 DNA: TGCAGCGTTGACCAGGGAAGCACAGATACGCAGTATTTT
CDR3 protein: CSVDQGSTDTQYF

J gene: TRBJ1-3
V gene: TRBV7-9
D gene: -
clone size: few
CDR3 DNA: TGTGCCAGCAGCCCTGGACAGATCAGCTCTGGAAACACCATATATTTT
CDR3 protein: CASSPGQISSGNTIYF

J gene: TRBJ2-3
V gene: TRBV5-6
D gene: TRBD2
clone size: few
CDR3 DNA: TGTGCCAGCAGCGTTAGCGGGGGCACAGATACGCAGTATTTT
CDR3 protein: CASSVSGGTDTQYF

J gene: TRBJ2-3
V gene: TRBV29-1
D gene: -
clone size: many
CDR3 DNA: TGCAGCGTTGAATGGAGGGGTCGTGGAGATACGCAGTATTTT
CDR3 protein: CSVEWRGRGDTQYF

J gene: TRBJ1-5
V gene: TRBV5-1
D gene: -
clone size: -
CDR3 DNA: TGCGCCAGCAGCTTGACGTGGGGCAATCAGCCCCAGCATTTT
CDR3 protein: CASSLTWGNQPQHF

J gene: TRBJ2-4
V gene: TRBV19
D gene: TRBD2
clone size: few
CDR3 DNA: TGTGCCAGTATAGCGGGGAATGAGAACATTCAGTACTTC
CDR3 protein: CASIAGNENIQYF

J gene: TRBJ1-1
V gene: TRBV5-1
D gene: -
clone size: few
CDR3 DNA: TGCGCCAGCAGTAGGGACGGACCGAACACTGAAGCTTTCTTT
CDR3 protein: CASSRDGPNTEAFF

J gene: TRBJ2-7
V gene: TRBV6-5
D gene: -
clone size: many
CDR3 DNA: TGTGCCAGCAGTTTCAAGGGACTGCCAACCTACGAGCAGTACTTC
CDR3 protein: CASSFKGLPTYEQYF

J gene: TRBJ1-1
V gene: TRBV6-5
D gene: -
clone size: many
CDR3 DNA: TGTGCCAGCAGTCACCACTTGAACACTGAAGCTTTCTTT
CDR3 protein: CASSHHLNTEAFF

J gene: TRBJ2-5
V gene: TRBV9
D gene: TRBD1
clone size: many
CDR3 DNA: TGTGCCAGCAGAGCACAGGGGGAAGAGACCCAGTACTTC
CDR3 protein: CASRAQGEETQYF

J gene: TRBJ1-2
V gene: TRBV29-1
D gene: -
clone size: -
CDR3 DNA: TGCAGCGTTGAAGGTAGGGACGTCTATGGCTACACCTTC
CDR3 protein: CSVEGRDVYGYTF

J gene: TRBJ1-1
V gene: TRBV5-1
D gene: -
clone size: many
CDR3 DNA: TGCGCCAGCAGCTTACAGCCGGGGGGCAGGACTGAAGCTTTCTTT
CDR3 protein: CASSLQPGGRTEAFF

J gene: TRBJ1-1
V gene: TRBV18
D gene: -
clone size: -
CDR3 DNA: TGTGCCAGCTCACCACGGGGGGACGTTGTGAACACTGAAGCTTTCTTT
CDR3 protein: CASSPRGDVVNTEAFF

J gene: TRBJ2-1
V gene: TRBV12-3/TRBV12-4
D gene: TRBD2
clone size: many
CDR3 DNA: TGTGCCAGCAGTTACGCGGGGGGGCCCAATGAGCAGTTCTTC
CDR3 protein: CASSYAGGPNEQFF

J gene: TRBJ2-2
V gene: TRBV12-3/TRBV12-4
D gene: -
clone size: many
CDR3 DNA: TGTGCCAGCATTCCCACGGGCGTAACCGGGGAGCTGTTTTTT
CDR3 protein: CASIPTGVTGELFF

J gene: TRBJ2-3
V gene: TRBV20-1
D gene: -
clone size: -
CDR3 DNA: TGCAGTGCTAGAGATCTTGTGACAGCTAGCACAGATACGCAGTATTTT
CDR3 protein: CSARDLVTASTDTQYF